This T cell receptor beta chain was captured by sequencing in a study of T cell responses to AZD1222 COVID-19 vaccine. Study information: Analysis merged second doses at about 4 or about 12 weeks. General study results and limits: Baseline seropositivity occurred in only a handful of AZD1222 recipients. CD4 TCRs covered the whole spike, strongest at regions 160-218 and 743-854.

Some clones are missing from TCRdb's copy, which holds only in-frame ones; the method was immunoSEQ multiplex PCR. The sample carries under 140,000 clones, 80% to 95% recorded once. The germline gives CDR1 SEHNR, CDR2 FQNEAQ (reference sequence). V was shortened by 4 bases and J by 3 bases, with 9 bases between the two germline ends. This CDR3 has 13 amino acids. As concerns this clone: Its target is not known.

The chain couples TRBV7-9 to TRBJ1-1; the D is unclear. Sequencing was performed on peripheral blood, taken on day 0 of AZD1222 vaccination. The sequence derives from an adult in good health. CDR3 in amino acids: CASSSNPDTEAFF. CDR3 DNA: TGTGCCAGCAGCTCCAACCCGGACACTGAAGCTTTCTTT.